This T cell receptor beta chain was captured in a study of liver allograft versus peripheral blood T cells. Study-level information: Repertoires from peripheral blood of liver transplant recipients were compared with those inside their transplanted livers. Findings and caveats of the study: A difference was reportedly observed between T cell receptor repertoires inside liver allografts and those in peripheral blood.

Germline CDR1 SGHDT, CDR2 YYEEEE. The CDR3 consists of 15 residues. TCRdb processed the reads anew with MiXCR; each CDR3 protein has one entry. The data contain 8,500 to 9,500 distinct CDR3 sequences, just over 20% of them singletons. Comment on this clonotype: Its antigen is not known. One junction end does not reproduce the germline sequence, and a read error may be involved.

The rearrangement joins TRBV5-6 to TRBJ2-3; 8 bases match TRBD1. The clonotype comes from a human patient who had a liver transplant. Some T cells may possibly be graft donor cells. CDR3 loop: CASSSRTGSKDTQYF. The CDR3 DNA follows: TGCGCCAGCAGCTCCAGGACAGGGAGCAAAGATACGCAGTATTTT.